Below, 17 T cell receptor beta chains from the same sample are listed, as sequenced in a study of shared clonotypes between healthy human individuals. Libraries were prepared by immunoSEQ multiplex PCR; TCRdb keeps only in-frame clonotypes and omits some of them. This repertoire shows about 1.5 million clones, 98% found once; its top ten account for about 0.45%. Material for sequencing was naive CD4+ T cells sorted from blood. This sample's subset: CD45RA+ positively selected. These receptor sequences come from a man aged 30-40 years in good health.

The CDR3 region is CAWSVGQVGTYEQYF. The CDR3 DNA reads as TGTGCCTGGAGTGTAGGGCAGGTTGGGACTTACGAGCAGTACTTC. V usage is TRBV30 and J usage is TRBJ2-7; TRBD2 is a possible D gene (6 bases). Germline V CDR1 and CDR2: GTSNPN, SVGIG (reference sequence). V was shortened by 0 bases and J by 4 bases, with 16 bases between the two germline ends. This CDR3 spans 15 amino acids.

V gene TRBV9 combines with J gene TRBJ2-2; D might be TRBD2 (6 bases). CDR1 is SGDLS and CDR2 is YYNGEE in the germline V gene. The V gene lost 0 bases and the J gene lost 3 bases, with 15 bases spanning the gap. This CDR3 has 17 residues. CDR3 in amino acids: CASSVDGRSGHTGELFF. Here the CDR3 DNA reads TGTGCCAGCAGCGTAGATGGTAGGAGCGGGCACACCGGGGAGCTGTTTTTT.

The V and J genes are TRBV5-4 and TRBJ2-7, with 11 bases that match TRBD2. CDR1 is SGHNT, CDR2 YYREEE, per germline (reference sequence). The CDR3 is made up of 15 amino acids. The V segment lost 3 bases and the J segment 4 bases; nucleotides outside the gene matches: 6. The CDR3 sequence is CASSSTSGNPYEQYF. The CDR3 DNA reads TGTGCCAGCAGCTCGACTAGCGGGAACCCTTACGAGCAGTACTTC. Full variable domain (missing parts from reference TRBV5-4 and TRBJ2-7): ETGVTQSPTHLIKTRGQQVTLRCSSQSGHNTVSWYQQALGQGPQFIFQYYREEENGRGNFPPRFSGLQFPNYSSELNVNALELDDSALYLCASSSTSGNPYEQYFGPGTRLTVT.

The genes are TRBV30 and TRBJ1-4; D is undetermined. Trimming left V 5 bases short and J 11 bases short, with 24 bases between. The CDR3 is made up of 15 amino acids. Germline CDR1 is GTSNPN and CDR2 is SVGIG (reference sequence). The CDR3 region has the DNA TGTGCCTGGGAAACCCCCCAAGGGTCTCTAAGGAAACTGTTTTTT. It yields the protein CAWETPQGSLRKLFF.

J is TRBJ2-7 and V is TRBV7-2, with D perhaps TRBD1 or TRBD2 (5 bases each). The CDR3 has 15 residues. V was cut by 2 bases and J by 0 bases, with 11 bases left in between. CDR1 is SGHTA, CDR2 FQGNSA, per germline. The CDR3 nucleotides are TGTGCCAGCAGCTTAAGGGGCGGGCCCTCCTACGAGCAGTACTTC. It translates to CASSLRGGPSYEQYF.

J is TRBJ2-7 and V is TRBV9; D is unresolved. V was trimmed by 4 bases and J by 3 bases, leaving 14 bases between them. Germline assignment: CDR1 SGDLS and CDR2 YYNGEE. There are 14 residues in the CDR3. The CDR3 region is CASSPLGQDYEQYF. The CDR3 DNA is TGTGCCAGCAGCCCACTTGGGCAGGACTACGAGCAGTACTTC.

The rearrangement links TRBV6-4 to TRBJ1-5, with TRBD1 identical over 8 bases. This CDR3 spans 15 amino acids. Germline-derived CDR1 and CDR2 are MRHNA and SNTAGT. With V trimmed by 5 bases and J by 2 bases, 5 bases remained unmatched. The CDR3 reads CASSPGGDGNQPQHF. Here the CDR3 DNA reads TGTGCCAGCAGTCCAGGGGGCGACGGCAATCAGCCCCAGCATTTT.

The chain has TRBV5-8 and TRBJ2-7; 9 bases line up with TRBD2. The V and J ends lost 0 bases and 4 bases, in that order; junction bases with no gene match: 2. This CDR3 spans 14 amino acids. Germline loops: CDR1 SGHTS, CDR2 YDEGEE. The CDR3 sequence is CASSLGGLAYEQYF. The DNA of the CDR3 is TGTGCCAGCAGCTTGGGCGGACTAGCGTACGAGCAGTACTTC.

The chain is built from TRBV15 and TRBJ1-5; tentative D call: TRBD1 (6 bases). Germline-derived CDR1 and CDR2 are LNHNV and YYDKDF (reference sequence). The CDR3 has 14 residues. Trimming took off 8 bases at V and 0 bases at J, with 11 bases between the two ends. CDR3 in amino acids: CATRTADSNQPQHF. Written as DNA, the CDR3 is TGTGCCACCCGGACAGCAGATAGCAATCAGCCCCAGCATTTT. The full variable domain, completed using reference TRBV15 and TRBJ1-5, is DAMVIQNPRYQVTQFGKPVTLSCSQTLNHNVMYWYQQKSSQAPKLLFHYYDKDFNNEADTPDNFQSRRPNTSFCFLDIRSPGLGDTAMYLCATRTADSNQPQHFGDGTRLSIL.

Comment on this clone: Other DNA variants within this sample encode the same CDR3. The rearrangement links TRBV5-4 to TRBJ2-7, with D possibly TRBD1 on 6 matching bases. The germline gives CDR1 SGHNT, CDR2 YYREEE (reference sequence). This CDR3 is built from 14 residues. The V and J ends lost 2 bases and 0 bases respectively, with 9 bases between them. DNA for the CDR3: TGTGCCAGCAGCTTAGGGGGATCCTCCTACGAGCAGTACTTC. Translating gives CASSLGGSSYEQYF.

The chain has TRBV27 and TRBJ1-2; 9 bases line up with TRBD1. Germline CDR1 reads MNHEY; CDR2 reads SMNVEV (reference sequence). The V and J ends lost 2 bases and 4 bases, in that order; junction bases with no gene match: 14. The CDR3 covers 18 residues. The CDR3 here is CASSLTTGGAISSYGYTF. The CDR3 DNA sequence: TGTGCCAGCAGTTTAACTACAGGGGGCGCCATATCTAGCTATGGCTACACCTTC.

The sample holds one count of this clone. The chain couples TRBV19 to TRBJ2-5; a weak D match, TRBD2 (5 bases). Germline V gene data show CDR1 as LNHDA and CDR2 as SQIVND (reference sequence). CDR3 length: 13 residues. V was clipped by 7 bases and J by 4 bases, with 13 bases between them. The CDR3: CASTQTGSETQYF. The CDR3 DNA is TGTGCCAGTACCCAGACGGGGTCAGAGACCCAGTACTTC.

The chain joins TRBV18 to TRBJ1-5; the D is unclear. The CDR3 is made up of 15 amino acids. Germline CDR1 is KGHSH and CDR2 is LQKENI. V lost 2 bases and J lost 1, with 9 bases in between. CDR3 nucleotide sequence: TGTGCCAGCTCACCAAACTTTGCCAGCAATCAGCCCCAGCATTTT. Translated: CASSPNFASNQPQHF.

The CDR3 is CASSSRLAGTDTQYF. The CDR3 nucleotides are TGCGCCAGCAGCTCCCGACTAGCGGGCACAGATACGCAGTATTTT. The V gene is TRBV5-1, the J gene TRBJ2-3; TRBD2 matches 9 bases. Germline CDR1 and CDR2: SGHRS and YFSETQ. V shed 3 bases and J 1 base; nucleotides not matched to a gene: 3. The CDR3 is 15 residues long.

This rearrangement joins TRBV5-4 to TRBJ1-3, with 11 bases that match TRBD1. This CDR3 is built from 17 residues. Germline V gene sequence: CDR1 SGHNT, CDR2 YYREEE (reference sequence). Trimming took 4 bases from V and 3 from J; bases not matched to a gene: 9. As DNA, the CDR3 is TGTGCCAGCAGCCAAATCGGACAGGGGGCGGTTGGAAACACCATATATTTT. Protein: CASSQIGQGAVGNTIYF.

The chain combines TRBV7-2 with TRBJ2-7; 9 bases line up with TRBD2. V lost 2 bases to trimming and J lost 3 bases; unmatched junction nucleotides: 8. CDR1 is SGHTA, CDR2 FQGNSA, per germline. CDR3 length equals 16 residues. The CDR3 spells CASSLPGLALFYEQYF. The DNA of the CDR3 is TGTGCCAGCAGCTTACCGGGACTAGCCCTTTTCTACGAGCAGTACTTC.

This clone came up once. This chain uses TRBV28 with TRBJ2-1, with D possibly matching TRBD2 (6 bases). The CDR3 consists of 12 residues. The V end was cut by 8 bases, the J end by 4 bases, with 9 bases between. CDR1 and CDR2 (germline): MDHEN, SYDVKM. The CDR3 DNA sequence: TGTGCCAGCCGTAGCGGATACAATGAGCAGTTCTTC. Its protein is CASRSGYNEQFF.